This TCR beta chain was sequenced in a study of naive and memory T cell subsets. Points from the study as a whole: Especially in CD8 cells, naive repertoires contained a few larger clonotypes, possibly CD45RA-re-expressing memory cells.

About this clonotype: The antigen is unknown.

Two oligonucleotides, mixed equimolar, formed the beta constant-region primer covering TRBC1 and TRBC2. Ligated cDNA was amplified by four rounds of PCR with nested alpha and beta constant-region primers and SP2. TCRdb reanalysed the UMI-ligation and nested PCR reads using MiXCR and keeps one entry per CDR3 protein. Counted here are 150,000 or so distinct CDR3 sequences, about 20% occurring once; the ten biggest clones make up approximately 0.1%. Germline CDR1 and CDR2: LGHNA and YNFKEQ. The CDR3 is 16 amino acids. Losses at the gene ends were 5 bases for V and 6 bases for J; bases not matched to a gene: 9.

The rearrangement uses TRBV4-2 and TRBJ2-2; the match to TRBD2 covers 10 bases. The TCR sequence derives from a human donor in good health. Sequencing was performed on naive CD4+ T cells from blood. CDR3 region: CASSRTSGIWAGELFF. The CDR3 nucleotides read TGTGCCAGCAGCAGAACTAGCGGGATTTGGGCCGGGGAGCTGTTTTTT.